The next 9 T cell receptor beta chains were all read from a single sample in a study of cytomegalovirus exposure and HLA in healthy donors. Amplification used 60 Vbeta primers and 13 Jbeta primers. Assay used: immunoSEQ multiplex PCR; TCRdb lists only in-frame clones, some missing. Here the sample spans 100,000 to 150,000 clones, approximately 87% being singletons. Sequencing input: PBMCs. These TCRs come from a man between 18 and 29 years old in good health and CMV-seropositive.

With respect to this clone: This same CDR3 is encoded by further DNA sequences in the sample. The V gene is TRBV7-8, the J gene TRBJ1-6, with TRBD1 identical over 7 bases. The germline gives CDR1 SGHVS, CDR2 FQNEAQ. There are 15 residues in the CDR3. V trimming: 6 bases; J trimming: 0 bases; junction bases outside the gene matches: 2. Written as DNA, the CDR3 is TGTGCCAGCAGACAGGGGAACTCCTATAATTCACCCCTCCACTTT. It translates to CASRQGNSYNSPLHF.

This clone was found a few times. The chain recombines TRBV27 with TRBJ2-7, with D unclear. V dropped 0 bases and J dropped 0 bases, with 9 bases sitting between them. The CDR3 loop spans 15 amino acids. Germline CDR1 is MNHEY and CDR2 is SMNVEV (reference sequence). In DNA form, the CDR3 reads TGTGCCAGCAGTTTATCTCTCTTTAGCTCCTACGAGCAGTACTTC. Encoded protein: CASSLSLFSSYEQYF.

This chain links TRBV13 with TRBJ2-1; tentatively, D is TRBD1 (7 bases). This CDR3 is built from 15 residues. Trimming removed 4 bases from V and 3 bases from J, with 13 bases in between. The germline V gene encodes CDR1 PRHDT and CDR2 FYEKMQ (reference sequence). CDR3 nucleotides: TGTGCCAGCAGCTCGAACAGGGGAGGCTACAATGAGCAGTTCTTC. Translating it yields CASSSNRGGYNEQFF.

Concerning this clone itself: The junction shows a germline mismatch at one end, possibly a read error. The CDR3 DNA is TGTTCCAGCAGCTTATCGTCAGGGGGGTTGGGTGGCTACACCTTC. It yields the protein CSSSLSSGGLGGYTF. The chain joins TRBV7-9 to TRBJ1-2; 7 bases agree with TRBD1. The CDR3 sequence is 15 residues long. CDR1 is SEHNR and CDR2 is FQNEAQ in the germline V gene (reference sequence).

The chain recombines TRBV5-6 with TRBJ1-1; 10 bases match TRBD1. There are 16 residues in the CDR3. Germline trimming cut 4 bases from V and 5 bases from J; bases unmatched to any gene: 11. The germline V gene has CDR1 SGHDT and CDR2 YYEEEE. The CDR3 loop is CASSPRQGAMGTEAFF. The CDR3 DNA follows: TGTGCCAGCAGCCCGCGACAGGGGGCCATGGGTACTGAAGCTTTCTTT.

V gene TRBV6-5 combines with J gene TRBJ2-5; the D gene is possibly TRBD2 (7 bases). The V and J ends lost 2 bases and 5 bases respectively, with 15 bases between them. This CDR3 contains 15 residues. Germline assignment: CDR1 MNHEY and CDR2 SVGAGI. The CDR3 region is CASSYVGGRIETQYF. DNA for the CDR3: TGTGCCAGCAGTTACGTCGGGGGGCGAATCGAGACCCAGTACTTC.

This chain joins TRBV28 and TRBJ1-5, with a weak D call TRBD1 (5 bases). From germline, CDR1 is MDHEN and CDR2 SYDVKM. This CDR3 has 15 residues. V gave up 5 bases and J gave up 7 bases, with 18 bases separating them. The CDR3 sequence: CASSQLQGSRQPQHF. CDR3 DNA sequence: TGTGCCAGCAGTCAACTTCAGGGTTCCCGGCAGCCCCAGCATTTT.

A word on this clone: Germline is not matched at one junction end, which may reflect a read error. The rearrangement uses TRBV19 and TRBJ1-4; D is possibly TRBD1 (5 bases). This CDR3 comprises 12 residues. Looked up from germline, CDR1 is LNHDA and CDR2 is SQIVND (reference sequence). CDR3 sequence (DNA): TGTGCCAGTAGTGGATTAATCACGGGGGTTGTTTTT. Translated, it gives CASSGLITGVVF.

This clone was recorded only once. The rearrangement joins TRBV30 to TRBJ2-7, with 12 positions matching TRBD2. V lost 3 bases and J lost 2; bases outside the gene matches: 2. Germline V gene lookup returns CDR1 GTSNPN and CDR2 SVGIG (reference sequence). This CDR3 has 14 amino acids. The CDR3 DNA reads as TGTGCCTGGAGGCTAGCGGGGGGGCCCTACGAGCAGTACTTC. Translating it yields CAWRLAGGPYEQYF.